The clone carrying this TCR beta chain was seen only a few times. What it recognizes is unknown. Previously, flow cytometry had revealed CD8+CD57+ cell expansion in the patients chosen for sequencing. This sample is part of a study of CD8+CD57+ T cells in acquired aplastic anemia. Study-wide results and caveats: About 30 shared CD8+ CDR3s appeared highly expressed within patients' immunodominant clones.

Genomic DNA templated the TCR beta VDJ and CDR3 profiling. TCRdb itself ran the reads through MiXCR, one entry per CDR3 protein. The sample shows around 200,000 distinct CDR3 sequences, 48% of them seen only once. The source of this sequence is a human donor with aplastic anemia. Material for sequencing was sorted CD4+, CD8+, or CD8+CD57+ T cells (not recorded which) from PBMCs.

As DNA, the CDR3 is TGTGCCAGCAGCCTCGGGACTAGGATTCCCGGGGAGCTGTTTTTT. This encodes CASSLGTRIPGELFF. This rearrangement joins TRBV6-1 to TRBJ2-2; 8 bases agree with TRBD2. There are 15 residues in the CDR3. Per germline, CDR1 MNHNS and CDR2 SASEGT. V shed 6 bases, J shed 6 bases, and the junction held 9 bases outside the gene matches.